This T cell receptor (beta chain) was identified during a study of blood T cell repertoires in COVID-19. About the study: Sites across the United States, Italy and Spain contributed samples from acute and convalescent COVID-19. The analysed material was cDNA or gDNA that came from T cells, B-cell-depleted T cells, or PBMCs.

Original analysis: Researchers report that nucleated cell counts were estimated from reference gene primer amplification. The method was immunoSEQ multiplex PCR; TCRdb's version includes in-frame clones alone and lacks a portion of them. D and trimming come from the DNA, and the V and J calls and clone size come from that table. The sample has fewer than 85,000 clones, about 90% seen once. This CDR3 contains 13 residues. V dropped 2 bases and J dropped 6; count of bases not matched to a gene: 1. Germline CDR1 is SGDLS and CDR2 is YYNGEE. The material sequenced was peripheral blood. This TCR was sampled from a man aged 45-65 years with active COVID-19. The chain couples TRBV9 to TRBJ2-2, with 7 bases aligning to TRBD1. CDR3 bases: TGTGCCAGCAGCGTCACAGGGGCCGGGGAGCTGTTTTTT. Its translation: CASSVTGAGELFF.